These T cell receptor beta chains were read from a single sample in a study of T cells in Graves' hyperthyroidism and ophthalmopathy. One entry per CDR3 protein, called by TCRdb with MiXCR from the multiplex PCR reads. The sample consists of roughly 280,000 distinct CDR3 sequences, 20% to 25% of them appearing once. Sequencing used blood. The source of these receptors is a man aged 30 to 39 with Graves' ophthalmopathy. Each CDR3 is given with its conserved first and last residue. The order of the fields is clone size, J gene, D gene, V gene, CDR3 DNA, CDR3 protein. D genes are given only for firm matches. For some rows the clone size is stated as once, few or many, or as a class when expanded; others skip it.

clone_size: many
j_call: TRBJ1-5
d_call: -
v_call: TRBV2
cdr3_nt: TGTGCCAGCAGTGATGCGGTCGGGGCAGAGCGGGATCAGCCCCAGCATTTT
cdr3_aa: CASSDAVGAERDQPQHF

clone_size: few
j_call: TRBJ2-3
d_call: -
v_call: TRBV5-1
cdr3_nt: TGCGCCAGCAGCTCCACCACAGATACGCAGTATTTT
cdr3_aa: CASSSTTDTQYF

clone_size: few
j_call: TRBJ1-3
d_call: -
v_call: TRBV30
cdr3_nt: TGTGCCTGGAGCCCCCGGCAGGTTTTCTCTGGAAACACCATATATTTT
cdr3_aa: CAWSPRQVFSGNTIYF

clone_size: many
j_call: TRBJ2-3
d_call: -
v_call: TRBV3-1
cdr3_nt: TGTGCCAGCAGCCAAGATCGGGCCTACACAGATACGCAGTATTTT
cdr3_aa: CASSQDRAYTDTQYF

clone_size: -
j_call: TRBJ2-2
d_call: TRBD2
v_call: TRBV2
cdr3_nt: TGTGCCAGCAGTGCTCCTGCGGGGGCGAACACCGGGGAGCTGTTTTTT
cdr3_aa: CASSAPAGANTGELFF

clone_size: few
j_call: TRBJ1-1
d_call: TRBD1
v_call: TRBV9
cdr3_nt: TGTGCCAGCAGTTCCGGGACAGTGAACACTGAAGCTTTCTTT
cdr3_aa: CASSSGTVNTEAFF

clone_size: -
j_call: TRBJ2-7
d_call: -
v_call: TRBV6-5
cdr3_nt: TGTGCCAGCAGTTACCTTGGCGGGGCCTACGAGCAGTACTTC
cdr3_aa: CASSYLGGAYEQYF

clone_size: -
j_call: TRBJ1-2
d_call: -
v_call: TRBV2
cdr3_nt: TGTGCCAGCATTGGTTATGGCTACACCTTC
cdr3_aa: CASIGYGYTF

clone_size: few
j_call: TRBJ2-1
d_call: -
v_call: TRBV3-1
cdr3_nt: TGTGCCAGCAGCCAAGTTTGGGAAGGGGAGAATGAGCAGTTCTTC
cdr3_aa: CASSQVWEGENEQFF

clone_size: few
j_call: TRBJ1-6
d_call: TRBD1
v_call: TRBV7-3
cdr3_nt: TGTGCCAGCAGCAGGGACAGGAGAACCCTCCACTTT
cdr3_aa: CASSRDRRTLHF

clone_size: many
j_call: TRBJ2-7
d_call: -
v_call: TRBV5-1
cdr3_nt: TGCGCCAGCAGCTTGGACACGACAGTTGGCGAGCAGTACTTC
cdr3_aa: CASSLDTTVGEQYF

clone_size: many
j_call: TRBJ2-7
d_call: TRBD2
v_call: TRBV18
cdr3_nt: TGTGCCAGCTCACCGACTAGCGGGAACTACGAGCAGTACTTC
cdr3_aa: CASSPTSGNYEQYF

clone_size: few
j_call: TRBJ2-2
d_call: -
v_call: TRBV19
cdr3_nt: TGTGCCAGTAGTATCGGCAGCGGAACCCCGAACACCGGGGAGCTGTTTTTT
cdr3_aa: CASSIGSGTPNTGELFF

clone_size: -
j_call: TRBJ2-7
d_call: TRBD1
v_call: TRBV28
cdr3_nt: TGTGCCAGCAGTTCAGCCGGGACAGGGTCCCACGAGCAGTACTTC
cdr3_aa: CASSSAGTGSHEQYF

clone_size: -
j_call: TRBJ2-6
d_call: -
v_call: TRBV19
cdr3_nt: TGTGCCAGTAGTATCCGGGACACAACTCTGGGGACCAACGTCCTGACTTTC
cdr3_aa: CASSIRDTTLGTNVLTF

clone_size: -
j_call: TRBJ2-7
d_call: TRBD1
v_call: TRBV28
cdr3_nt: TGTGCCAGCAGTCGCAACCCAGGGACAGGGGGCGCCTACGAGCAGTACTTC
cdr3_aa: CASSRNPGTGGAYEQYF

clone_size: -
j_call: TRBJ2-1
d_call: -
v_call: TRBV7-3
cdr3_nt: TGTGCCAGCAGCTGGTCGGGTACTTACAATGAGCAGTTCTTC
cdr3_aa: CASSWSGTYNEQFF

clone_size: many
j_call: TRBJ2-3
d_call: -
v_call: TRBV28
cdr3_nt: TGTGCCAGCAGGACGACGTCGGATACGCAGTATTTT
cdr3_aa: CASRTTSDTQYF

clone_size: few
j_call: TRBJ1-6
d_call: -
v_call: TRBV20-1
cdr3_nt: TGCAGTGCTGGGGCCGGGAATTCACCCCTCCACTTT
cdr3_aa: CSAGAGNSPLHF

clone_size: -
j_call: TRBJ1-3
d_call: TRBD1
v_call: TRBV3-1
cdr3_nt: TGTGCCAGCAGCCAAGCTAGGGGGCCGGGAGGAAACACCATATATTTT
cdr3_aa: CASSQARGPGGNTIYF

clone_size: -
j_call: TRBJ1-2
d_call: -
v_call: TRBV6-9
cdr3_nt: TGTGCCAGCAGTTCGCACTCCAACTATGGCTACACCTTC
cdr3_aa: CASSSHSNYGYTF

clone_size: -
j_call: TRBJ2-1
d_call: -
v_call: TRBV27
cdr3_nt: TGTGCCAGCAGTTTGAGGGTAGCTATGATACCCTACGATGAGCAGTTCTTC
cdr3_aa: CASSLRVAMIPYDEQFF